The clone carrying this T cell receptor (beta chain) was seen at least ten times. Its antigen remains unknown. TCRdb reprocessed the PCR reads via MiXCR and lists one record per CDR3 protein. The sample contains about 100,000 distinct CDR3 sequences, roughly a third of which appear only once. This entry comes from a study of molecular identifiers for immune sequencing clone quantification. Whole-study findings and limits: Clone sizes that are highly expanded could be underestimated when identical TCR molecules share a barcode.

V was cut by 5 bases and J by 4 bases, with 18 bases left in between. The CDR3 runs to 15 residues. Material for sequencing was naive CD8+ T cells from blood, with Jurkat cell RNA spiked in. Subset of the sample: FACS-sorted CD8+CD4-CCR7+CD45RA+ naive T cells. The J gene is TRBJ2-7, the V gene TRBV12-3 or TRBV12-4; D may be TRBD1 or TRBD2 (7 bases each). The sequence derives from a human donor in good health. Some libraries in this study had Jurkat cell RNA spiked in. CDR3 protein: CASSNTGEGVYEQYF. DNA for the CDR3: TGTGCCAGCAGTAACACAGGGGAGGGGGTATACGAGCAGTACTTC.